The clone carrying this TCR beta chain has ten or more counts. Antigen: not known. Samples came from axillary lymph nodes draining the breast cancer. The CDR3 extends over 13 amino acids. Germline loops: CDR1 MNHEY, CDR2 SVGAGI. V lost 6 bases and J lost 6, with 14 bases in between. This entry belongs to a study of breast tumors, draining lymph nodes, adjacent tissues. Study-wide results and limits: Tumor repertoires ranked between lymph nodes and nontumor tissue in diversity, with V and J gene preferences. Findings are consistent with lymph node origin and intratumoral expansion of most tumor T cells. Luminal-like breast cancer showed significantly greater tumor-nontumor repertoire similarity than basal-like breast cancer did. Tumor T cell lymph node origin was a supported hypothesis, not proven.

MiXCR, run by TCRdb on the multiplex PCR reads, gives a single entry per CDR3 protein. Of 150,000 to 250,000 distinct CDR3 sequences in the sample, around 29% were seen once. The sequence was collected from a female donor with breast cancer. Some clones in this sample may be carry-over from other donors' samples. This sequence joins TRBV6-5 and TRBJ1-2; TRBD1 might be the D (5 bases). Sequencing was done on a sample of axillary lymph node tissue. DNA for the CDR3: TGTGCCAGCAGGAGGGGAAGGGATCATGGCTACACCTTC. The encoded protein is CASRRGRDHGYTF.